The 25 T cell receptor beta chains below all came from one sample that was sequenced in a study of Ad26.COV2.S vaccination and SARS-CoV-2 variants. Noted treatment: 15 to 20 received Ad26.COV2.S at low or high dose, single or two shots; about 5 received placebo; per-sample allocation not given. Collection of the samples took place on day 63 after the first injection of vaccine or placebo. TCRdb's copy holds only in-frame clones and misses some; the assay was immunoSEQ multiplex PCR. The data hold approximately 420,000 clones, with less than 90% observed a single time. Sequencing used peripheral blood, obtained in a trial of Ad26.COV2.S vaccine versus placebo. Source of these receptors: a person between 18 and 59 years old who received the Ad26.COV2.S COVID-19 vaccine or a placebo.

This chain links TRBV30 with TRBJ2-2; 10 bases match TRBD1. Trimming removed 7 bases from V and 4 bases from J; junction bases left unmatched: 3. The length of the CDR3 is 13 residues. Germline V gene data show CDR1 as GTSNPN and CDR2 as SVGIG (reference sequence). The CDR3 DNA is TGTGCCTCATGGACAGGGGGCACCGGGGAGCTGTTTTTT. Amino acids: CASWTGGTGELFF.

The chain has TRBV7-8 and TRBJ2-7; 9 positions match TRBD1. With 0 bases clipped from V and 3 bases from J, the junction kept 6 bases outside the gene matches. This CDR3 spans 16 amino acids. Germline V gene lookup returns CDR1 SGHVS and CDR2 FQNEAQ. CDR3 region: CASSLAPGTGLYEQYF. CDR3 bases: TGTGCCAGCAGCTTAGCGCCCGGGACAGGGCTCTACGAGCAGTACTTC. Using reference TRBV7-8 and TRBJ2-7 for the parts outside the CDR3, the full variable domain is GAGVSQSPRYKVAKRGQDVALRCDPISGHVSLFWYQQALGQGPEFLTYFQNEAQLDKSGLPSDRFFAERPEGSVSTLKIQRTQQEDSAVYLCASSLAPGTGLYEQYFGPGTRLTVT.

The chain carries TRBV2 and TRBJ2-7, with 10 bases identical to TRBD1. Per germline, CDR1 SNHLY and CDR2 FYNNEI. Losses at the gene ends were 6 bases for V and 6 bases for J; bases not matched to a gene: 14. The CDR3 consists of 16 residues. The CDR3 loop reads CASRRHLRDRGGEQYF. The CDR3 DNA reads TGTGCCAGCAGGAGACACCTTCGGGACAGGGGCGGCGAGCAGTACTTC.

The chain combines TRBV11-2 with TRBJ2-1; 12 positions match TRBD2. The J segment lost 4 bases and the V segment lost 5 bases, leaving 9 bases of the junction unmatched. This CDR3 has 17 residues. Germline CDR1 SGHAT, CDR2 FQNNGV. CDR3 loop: CASSNPSGGELYNEQFF. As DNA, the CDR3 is TGTGCCAGCAGCAACCCTAGCGGGGGGGAACTATACAATGAGCAGTTCTTC.

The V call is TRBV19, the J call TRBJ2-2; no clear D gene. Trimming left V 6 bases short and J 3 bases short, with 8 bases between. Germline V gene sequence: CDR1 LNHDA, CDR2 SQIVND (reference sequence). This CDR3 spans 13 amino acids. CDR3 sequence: CASRKMDTGELFF. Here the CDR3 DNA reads TGTGCCAGTAGGAAGATGGACACCGGGGAGCTGTTTTTT.

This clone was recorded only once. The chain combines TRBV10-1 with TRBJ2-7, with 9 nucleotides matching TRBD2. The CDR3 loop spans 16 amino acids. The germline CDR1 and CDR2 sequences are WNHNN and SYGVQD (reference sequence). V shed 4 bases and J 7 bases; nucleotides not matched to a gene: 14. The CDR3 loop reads CASSVKSGGLLREQYF. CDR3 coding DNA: TGCGCCAGCAGTGTCAAGAGCGGGGGGCTTCTAAGGGAGCAGTACTTC.

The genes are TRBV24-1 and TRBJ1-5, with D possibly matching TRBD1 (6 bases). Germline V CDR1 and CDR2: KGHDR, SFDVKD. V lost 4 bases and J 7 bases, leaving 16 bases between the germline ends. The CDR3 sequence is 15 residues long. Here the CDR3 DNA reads TGTGCCACCAGTGAAGGGGGGCGCTTCGGACAGCCCCAGCATTTT. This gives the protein CATSEGGRFGQPQHF.

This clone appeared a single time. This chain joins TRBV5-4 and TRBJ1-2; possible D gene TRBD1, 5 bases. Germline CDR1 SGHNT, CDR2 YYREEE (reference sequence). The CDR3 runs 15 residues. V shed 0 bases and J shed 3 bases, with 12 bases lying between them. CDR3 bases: TGTGCCAGCAGCTTGGGGATGGACACCCACTATGGCTACACCTTC. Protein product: CASSLGMDTHYGYTF.

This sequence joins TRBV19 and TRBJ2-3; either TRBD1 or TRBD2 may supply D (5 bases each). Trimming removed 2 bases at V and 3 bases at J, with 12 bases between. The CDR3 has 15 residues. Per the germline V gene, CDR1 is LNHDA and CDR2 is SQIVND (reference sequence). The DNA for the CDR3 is TGTGCCAGTAGTATAATGGGGGTTGGTACAGATACGCAGTATTTT. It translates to CASSIMGVGTDTQYF.

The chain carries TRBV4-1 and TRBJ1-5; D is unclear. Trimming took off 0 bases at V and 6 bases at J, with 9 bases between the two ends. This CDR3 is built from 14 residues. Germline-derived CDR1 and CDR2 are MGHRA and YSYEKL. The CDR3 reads CASSQDLHGQPQHF. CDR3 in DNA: TGCGCCAGCAGCCAAGATCTTCACGGTCAGCCCCAGCATTTT.

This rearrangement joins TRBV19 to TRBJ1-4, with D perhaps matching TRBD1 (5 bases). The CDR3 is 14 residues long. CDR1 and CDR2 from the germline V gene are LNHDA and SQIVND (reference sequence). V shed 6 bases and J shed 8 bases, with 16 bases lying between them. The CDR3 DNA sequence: TGTGCCAGTAGCCCGGGGGGTAAACGCGAAAAACTGTTTTTT. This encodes CASSPGGKREKLFF. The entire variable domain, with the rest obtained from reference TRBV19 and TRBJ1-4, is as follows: DGGITQSPKYLFRKEGQNVTLSCEQNLNHDAMYWYRQDPGQGLRLIYYSQIVNDFQKGDIAEGYSVSREKKESFPLTVTSAQKNPTAFYLCASSPGGKREKLFFGSGTQLSVL.

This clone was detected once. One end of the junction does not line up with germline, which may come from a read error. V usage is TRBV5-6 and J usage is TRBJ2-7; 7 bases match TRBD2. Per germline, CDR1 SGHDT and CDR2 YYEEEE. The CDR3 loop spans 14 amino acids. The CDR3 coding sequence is TGTGCCAGCAGCTTGGTTTATTCGCCTCGGGGGGATAACTTC. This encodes CASSLVYSPRGDNF.

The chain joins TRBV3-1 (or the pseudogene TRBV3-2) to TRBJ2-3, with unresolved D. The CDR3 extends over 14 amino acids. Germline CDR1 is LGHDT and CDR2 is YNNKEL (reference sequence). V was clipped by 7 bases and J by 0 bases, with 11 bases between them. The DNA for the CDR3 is TGTGCCAGCACCCCCCGGGCTAGCACAGATACGCAGTATTTT. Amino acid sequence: CASTPRASTDTQYF.

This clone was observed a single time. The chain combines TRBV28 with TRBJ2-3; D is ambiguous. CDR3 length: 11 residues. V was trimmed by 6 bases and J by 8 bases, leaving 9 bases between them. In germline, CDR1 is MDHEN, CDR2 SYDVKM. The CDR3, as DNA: TGTGCCAGCAGCCCCGCGAGTACGCAGTATTTT. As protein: CASSPASTQYF.

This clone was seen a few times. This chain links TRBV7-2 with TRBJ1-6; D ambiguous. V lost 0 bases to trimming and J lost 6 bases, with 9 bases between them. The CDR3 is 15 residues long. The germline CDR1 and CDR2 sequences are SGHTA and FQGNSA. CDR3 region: CASSLAIGINSPLHF. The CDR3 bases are TGTGCCAGCAGCTTAGCGATAGGAATTAATTCACCCCTCCACTTT.

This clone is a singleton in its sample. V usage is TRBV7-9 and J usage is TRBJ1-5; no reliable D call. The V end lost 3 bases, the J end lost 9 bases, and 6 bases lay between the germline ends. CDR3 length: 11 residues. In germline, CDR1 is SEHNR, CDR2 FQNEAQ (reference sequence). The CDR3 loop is CASSLDGPQHF. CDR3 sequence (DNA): TGTGCCAGCAGCTTGGACGGGCCCCAGCATTTT.

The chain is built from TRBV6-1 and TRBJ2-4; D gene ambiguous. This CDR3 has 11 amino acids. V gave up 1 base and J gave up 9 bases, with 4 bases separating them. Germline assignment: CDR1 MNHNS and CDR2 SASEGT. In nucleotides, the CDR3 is TGTGCCAGCAGTGAAGTGGTCATTCAGTACTTC. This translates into CASSEVVIQYF.

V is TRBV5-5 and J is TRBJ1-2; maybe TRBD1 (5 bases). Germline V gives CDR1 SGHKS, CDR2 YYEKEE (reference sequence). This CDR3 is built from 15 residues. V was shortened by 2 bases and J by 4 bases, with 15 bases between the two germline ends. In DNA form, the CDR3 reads TGTGCCAGCAGCTTTCTAAAGGGGATGGGCTATGGCTACACCTTC. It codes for CASSFLKGMGYGYTF.

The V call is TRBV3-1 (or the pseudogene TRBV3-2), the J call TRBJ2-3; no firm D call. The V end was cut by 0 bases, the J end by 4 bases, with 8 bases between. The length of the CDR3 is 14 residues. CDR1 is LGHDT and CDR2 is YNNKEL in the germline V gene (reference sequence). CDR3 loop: CASSQDTLADTQYF. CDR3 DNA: TGTGCCAGCAGCCAAGATACTTTAGCAGATACGCAGTATTTT.

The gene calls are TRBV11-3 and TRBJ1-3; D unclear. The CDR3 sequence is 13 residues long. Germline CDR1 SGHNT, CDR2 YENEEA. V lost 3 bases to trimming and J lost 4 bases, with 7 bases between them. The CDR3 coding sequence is TGTGCCAGCAGCTTGTATCAGGGAAACACCATATATTTT. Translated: CASSLYQGNTIYF.

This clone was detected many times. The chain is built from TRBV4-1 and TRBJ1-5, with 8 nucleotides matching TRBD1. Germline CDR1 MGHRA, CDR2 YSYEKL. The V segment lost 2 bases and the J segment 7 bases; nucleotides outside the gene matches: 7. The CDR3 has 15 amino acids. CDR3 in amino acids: CASSQSSQGVQPQHF. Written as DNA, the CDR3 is TGCGCCAGCAGCCAAAGTTCACAGGGGGTCCAGCCCCAGCATTTT.

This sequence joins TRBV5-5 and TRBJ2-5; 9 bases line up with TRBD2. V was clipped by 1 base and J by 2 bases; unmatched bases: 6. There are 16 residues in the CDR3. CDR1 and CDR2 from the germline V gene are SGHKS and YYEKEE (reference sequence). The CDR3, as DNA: TGTGCCAGCAGCTTGAGGATAGCGGGGGTTCAAGAGACCCAGTACTTC. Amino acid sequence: CASSLRIAGVQETQYF.

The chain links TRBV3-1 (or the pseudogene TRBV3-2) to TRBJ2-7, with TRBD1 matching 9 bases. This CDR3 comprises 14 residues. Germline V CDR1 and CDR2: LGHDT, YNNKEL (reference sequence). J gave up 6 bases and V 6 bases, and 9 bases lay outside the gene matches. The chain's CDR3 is CASRPGQGTVEQYF. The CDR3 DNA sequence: TGTGCCAGCAGGCCGGGACAGGGCACGGTCGAGCAGTACTTC.

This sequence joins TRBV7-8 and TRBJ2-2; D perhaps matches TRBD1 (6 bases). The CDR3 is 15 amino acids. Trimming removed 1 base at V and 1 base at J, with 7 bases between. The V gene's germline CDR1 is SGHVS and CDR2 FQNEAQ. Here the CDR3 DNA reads TGTGCCAGCAGCTTAGACAGGGAGAACACCGGGGAGCTGTTTTTT. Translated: CASSLDRENTGELFF.

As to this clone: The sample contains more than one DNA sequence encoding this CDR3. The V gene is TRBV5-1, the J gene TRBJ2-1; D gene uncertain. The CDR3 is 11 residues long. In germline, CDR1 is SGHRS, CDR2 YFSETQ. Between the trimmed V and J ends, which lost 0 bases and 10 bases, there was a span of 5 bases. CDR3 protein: CASSLGPEQFF. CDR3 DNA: TGCGCCAGCAGCTTGGGCCCCGAGCAGTTCTTC.